The 32 T cell receptor beta chains below come from one sample, sequenced in a study of T cells in women clearing cervical HPV infection. TCRdb's copy holds only in-frame clones and misses some; the assay was immunoSEQ multiplex PCR. Here the sample table reports about 40,000 clones. Source material: blood buffy coat. The receptors were sampled from a woman between 18 and 75 years old with a cervical HPV16 infection that either progressed to CIN3+ or cleared (not recorded which).

Concerning this clone itself: The sequence runs out 3 residues before the end of the CDR3; the remainder is reconstructed from the germline J gene. J is TRBJ2-1 and V is TRBV20-1; perhaps TRBD1 as D (6 bases). The CDR3 spans 14 residues. Germline V CDR1 and CDR2: DFQATT, SNEGSKA (reference sequence). The V end lost 5 bases, the J end lost 4 bases, and 15 bases lay between the germline ends. CDR3 sequence reads: CSAPSQGQYNEQFF. The sequenced CDR3 bases are TGCAGTGCTCCCTCACAGGGCCAATACAATGAG.

Points on this clone: The missing CDR3 end, 3 residues past where the read stops, is filled in from the germline J gene. The chain is built from TRBV30 and TRBJ2-7; 11 positions agree with TRBD2. Losses at the gene ends were 2 bases for V and 3 bases for J; bases not matched to a gene: 3. From germline, CDR1 is GTSNPN and CDR2 SVGIG (reference sequence). The CDR3 extends over 14 amino acids. The DNA read from the CDR3 is TGTGCCTGGAGTCCTAGCGGGAGGCTCTACGAG. Encoded protein: CAWSPSGRLYE. The CDR3, in full, reads CAWSPSGRLYEQYF.

The CDR3 DNA, read in part, is TGCGCCAGCAGCCAAGTCGGAGCAGGGCAGGGC. This sequence encodes CASSQVGAGQG. The full-length CDR3 reads as CASSQVGAGQGYTF. The chain recombines TRBV4-1 with TRBJ1-2; weak D call: TRBD1 (5 bases). Read sequence stops 3 residues before the CDR3 end, and the germline J gene provides the missing end. This CDR3 is built from 14 residues. Germline values: CDR1 MGHRA, CDR2 YSYEKL.

A word on this clone: With the read ending 3 residues before the CDR3 end, the germline J gene is used to fill in that end. The rearrangement joins TRBV19 to TRBJ1-5, with 12 bases lining up with TRBD1. Germline CDR1 is LNHDA and CDR2 is SQIVND (reference sequence). The CDR3 is made up of 15 amino acids. With V trimmed by 8 bases and J by 5 bases, 7 bases remained unmatched. The CDR3 sequence: CASRDRGRRDQPQHF. The sequenced CDR3 bases are TGTGCCAGTCGGGACAGGGGGCGCAGGGATCAGCCC.

In terms of frequency, this clone is medium-sized. Sequencing ends 3 residues short of the CDR3 end; the germline J gene provides the rest. V and J are TRBV18 and TRBJ1-5, with 7 bases lining up with TRBD1. This CDR3 has 17 residues. With V trimmed by 4 bases and J by 1 base, 10 bases remained unmatched. Germline CDR1 KGHSH, CDR2 LQKENI. The CDR3 here is CASSRSRTGTSNQPQHF. CDR3 DNA (partial): TGTGCCAGCTCACGTAGTAGGACAGGCACCAGCAATCAGCCC.

Note on this clone: The read comes to an end 3 residues before the CDR3 does, leaving the germline J gene to fill in the end. The V call is TRBV5-1, the J call TRBJ1-2; D unresolved. V was cut by 0 bases and J by 2 bases, with 5 bases left in between. Germline V CDR1 and CDR2: SGHRS, YFSETQ. This CDR3 has 13 amino acids. The DNA read from the CDR3 is TGCGCCAGCAGCTTGGAACAAAACTATGGC. It translates to CASSLEQNYG. The full CDR3 sequence reads CASSLEQNYGYTF.

Regarding this clone: One end of the junction does not line up with germline, which may come from a read error. The read finishes 3 residues shy of the CDR3 end, and the germline J gene is used to complete it. The identical CDR3 is also encoded by other nucleotide sequences in the sample. The genes are TRBV11-1 and TRBJ2-3, with a possible D match to TRBD2 (6 bases). Germline V CDR1 and CDR2: SGHAT, FQDESV (reference sequence). This CDR3 is built from 14 residues. The DNA read from the CDR3 is TGTGCTAGCAGCCTAGGACGGGGGACAGATACG. This encodes CASSLGRGTDT. The complete CDR3 reads CASSLGRGTDTQYF. Full variable domain (remainder filled in from reference TRBV11-1 and TRBJ2-3): EAEVAQSPRYKITEKSQAVAFWCDPISGHATLYWYRQILGQGPELLVQFQDESVVDDSQLPKDRFSAERLKGVDSTLKIQPAELGDSAMYLCASSLGRGTDTQYFGPGTRLTVL.

Worth noting for this clone: The CDR3 end is not reached by the read, which stops 3 residues before it; the germline J gene fills it in. The genes are TRBV10-3 and TRBJ1-2, with D perhaps TRBD1 (5 bases). The CDR3 totals 18 residues. The V gene's germline CDR1 is ENHRY and CDR2 SYGVKD. The CDR3 is CAIREGLAEPYGYNDYTF. The sequenced part of the CDR3 DNA is TGTGCCATCAGGGAGGGACTAGCGGAACCTTACGGGTATAATGAC.

About this clone itself: The read ends 3 residues before the CDR3 terminus; that terminus is restored from the germline J gene. J is TRBJ2-7 and V is TRBV7-9; 8 positions match TRBD2. Per the germline V gene, CDR1 is SEHNR and CDR2 is FQNEAQ (reference sequence). Germline trimming cut 3 bases from V and 3 bases from J; bases unmatched to any gene: 4. This CDR3 region has 14 residues. The DNA read from the CDR3 is TGTGCCAGCAGCTTCGGGAGCGGGAGCTACGAG. Translation: CASSFGSGSYE. The whole CDR3 sequence is CASSFGSGSYEQYF.

For this clone: The missing CDR3 end, 3 residues past where the read stops, is filled in from the germline J gene. V usage is TRBV5-1 and J usage is TRBJ1-4, with TRBD1 as a possible D gene (5 bases). V was trimmed by 4 bases and J by 3 bases, leaving 13 bases between them. Germline CDR1 SGHRS, CDR2 YFSETQ. This CDR3 has 15 amino acids. The DNA read from the CDR3 is TGCGCCAGCAGCCGGGACTGGGCAGCTAATGAAAAA. It encodes CASSRDWAANEK. The full CDR3 protein is CASSRDWAANEKLFF.

Of note for this clone: The read comes to an end 3 residues before the CDR3 does, leaving the germline J gene to fill in the end. This sequence joins TRBV2 and TRBJ1-3, with D unclear. This CDR3 comprises 13 residues. Deletions cut 4 bases from V and 1 base from J, with 5 bases between. CDR1 and CDR2 from the germline V gene are SNHLY and FYNNEI. Incomplete CDR3 DNA: TGTGCCAGCAGTGGAGGTTCTGGAAACACC. Protein: CASSGGSGNT. The full CDR3 sequence reads CASSGGSGNTIYF.

Note on this clone: The read stops 3 residues short of the end of the CDR3; the missing end is completed from the germline J gene. This chain connects TRBV2 to TRBJ2-1; D may be TRBD1 (5 bases). Germline CDR1 SNHLY, CDR2 FYNNEI. The CDR3 extends over 13 amino acids. Trimming cost V 3 bases and J 5 bases, with 8 bases left between them. CDR3 bases read: TGTGCCAGCAGTGACAGCAGGGACAATGAG. It encodes CASSDSRDNE. The CDR3 in its entirety is CASSDSRDNEQFF.

Concerning this clone itself: Read coverage stops 3 residues before the CDR3 terminus; the germline J gene supplies the remainder. The chain recombines TRBV20-1 with TRBJ2-7, with TRBD1 identical over 9 bases. Germline CDR1 is DFQATT and CDR2 is SNEGSKA (reference sequence). V shed 4 bases, J shed 2 bases, and the junction held 3 bases outside the gene matches. The CDR3 runs 13 residues. CDR3 DNA, as far as it was read: TGCAGTGCTACTTGGACAGGGGCCTACGAG. Protein product: CSATWTGAYE. The CDR3 in full is CSATWTGAYEQYF.

On this clone: The read terminates 3 residues before the CDR3 end, so the remaining end is supplied by the germline J gene. The V call is TRBV7-3, the J call TRBJ2-3; 7 nucleotides agree with TRBD1. The CDR3 length is 15 residues. Germline lookup yields CDR1 SGHTA and CDR2 FQGTGA. The sequenced CDR3 bases are TGTGCCAGCAGCTTAAGAGACAGGGTGGTAGGGCCG. Its protein is CASSLRDRVVGP. The whole CDR3 region reads CASSLRDRVVGPQYF. The whole variable domain, remainder taken from reference TRBV7-3 and TRBJ2-3, is GAGVSQTPSNKVTEKGKYVELRCDPISGHTALYWYRQSLGQGPEFLIYFQGTGAADDSGLPNDRFFAVRPEGSVSTLKIQRTERGDSAVYLCASSLRDRVVGPQYFGPGTRLTVL.

Points on this clone: An end of the junction differs from the germline gene, which may be a read error. Coverage ceases 3 residues before the CDR3 finishes, and the germline J gene fills in the end. Other nucleotide sequences in the sample specify the same CDR3. V usage is TRBV19 and J usage is TRBJ1-3; D is possibly TRBD1 (6 bases). Germline CDR1 is LNHDA and CDR2 is SQIVND (reference sequence). This CDR3 is built from 15 residues. CDR3 DNA, as far as it was read: TGTGCCAGTAGTATCGTAACAGGGTCTGGAAACACA. Its protein is CASSIVTGSGNT. Given in full, the CDR3 is CASSIVTGSGNTIYF.

In regard to this clone: The CDR3 end is not reached by the read, which stops 3 residues before it; the germline J gene fills it in. The chain is built from TRBV5-6 and TRBJ2-3, with D perhaps TRBD1 (5 bases). Germline-derived CDR1 and CDR2 are SGHDT and YYEEEE. The CDR3 has 13 residues. The sequenced CDR3 bases are TGTGCCAGCAGCTATTTGGGGCAAGAGACG. It yields the protein CASSYLGQET. The entire CDR3 protein is CASSYLGQETQYF.

As regards this clone: Read coverage stops 3 residues before the CDR3 terminus; the germline J gene supplies the remainder. The chain employs TRBV20-1 and TRBJ1-4, with 7 nucleotides matching TRBD1. Germline CDR1 DFQATT, CDR2 SNEGSKA (reference sequence). The CDR3 length is 13 residues. The sequenced CDR3 bases are TGCAGTGCCAAGCGTGACAGGGATTCACCA. Protein sequence: CSAKRDRDSP. The whole CDR3 protein is CSAKRDRDSPLFF.

A note on this clone: The read terminates 3 residues before the CDR3 end, so the remaining end is supplied by the germline J gene. The genes are TRBV7-9 and TRBJ1-2; 7 nucleotides match TRBD1. Germline V gene lookup returns CDR1 SEHNR and CDR2 FQNEAQ (reference sequence). The CDR3 loop spans 15 amino acids. The CDR3 spells CASSSTGEIYNDYTF. The sequenced CDR3 bases are TGTGCCAGCAGCTCCACAGGGGAGATCTACAATGAC.

A word on this clone: The CDR3 end lies 3 residues beyond the end of the read and is filled in from the germline J gene. V gene TRBV20-1 combines with J gene TRBJ1-2, with TRBD1 matching 7 bases. This CDR3 is 14 amino acids long. The germline CDR1 and CDR2 sequences are DFQATT and SNEGSKA (reference sequence). V trimming: 5 bases; J trimming: 5 bases; junction bases outside the gene matches: 11. The sequenced part of the CDR3 DNA is TGCAGTGCTGGCGTTCCAGGGGGGAAGTATGGC. Its protein product is CSAGVPGGKYG. The entire CDR3 is CSAGVPGGKYGYTF.

About this clone: The read terminates 3 residues ahead of where the CDR3 ends, so the germline J gene completes it. This chain joins TRBV4-2 and TRBJ1-2; TRBD1 might be the D (6 bases). CDR3 length: 16 amino acids. The germline gives CDR1 LGHNA, CDR2 YNFKEQ. V shed 1 base and J shed 0 bases, with 12 bases lying between them. The CDR3: CASSQVGGHSNYGYTF. CDR3 DNA (partial): TGTGCCAGCAGCCAAGTGGGGGGGCACTCTAACTATGGC.

As to this clone: The read halts 3 residues ahead of the CDR3 end, with the missing end drawn from the germline J gene. The rearrangement joins TRBV20-1 to TRBJ2-7; 12 bases fit TRBD2. Germline trimming cut 6 bases from V and 3 bases from J; bases unmatched to any gene: 6. The CDR3 consists of 14 residues. Looked up from germline, CDR1 is DFQATT and CDR2 is SNEGSKA (reference sequence). The sequenced part of the CDR3 DNA is TGCAGTGCACGAGGGACTAGCGGGCGCTACGAG. This encodes CSARGTSGRYE. The full-length CDR3 reads as CSARGTSGRYEQYF.

To note about this clone: The CDR3 end lies 3 residues beyond the end of the read and is filled in from the germline J gene. The chain is built from TRBV11-1 and TRBJ1-1, with 8 bases that match TRBD1. Unmatched junction bases numbered 4, after V lost 6 bases and J lost 1 base. CDR3 length: 14 amino acids. Germline CDR1 reads SGHAT; CDR2 reads FQDESV (reference sequence). CDR3 bases read: TGTGCCAGCAGTGGACAGGGTTGGAACACTGAA. Amino acids: CASSGQGWNTE. The full CDR3 protein reads CASSGQGWNTEAFF.

Notes on this clone: Read coverage stops 3 residues before the CDR3 terminus; the germline J gene supplies the remainder. The V gene is TRBV7-9, the J gene TRBJ2-2; 7 nucleotides match TRBD1. CDR1 SEHNR and CDR2 FQNEAQ come from the germline V gene (reference sequence). CDR3 length: 15 residues. The sequenced part of the CDR3 DNA is TGTGCCAGCAGCTTCTCCGGGACAGATAATGAAAAG. Translation: CASSFSGTDNEK. The whole CDR3 protein reads CASSFSGTDNEKLFF.

This CDR3 reads CASSLPSGQETQYF. CDR3 DNA, as far as it was read: TGTGCCAGCAGCTTACCTAGCGGCCAAGAGACC. The genes are TRBV5-4 and TRBJ2-5; 7 nucleotides agree with TRBD2. The read ends 3 residues shy of where the CDR3 ends; the end is completed using the germline J gene. V gave up 2 bases and J gave up 1 base; unmatched junction bases: 2. The CDR3 length is 14 residues. CDR1 and CDR2 from the germline V gene are SGHNT and YYREEE (reference sequence).

Comment on this clone: The sample has other DNA sequences that encode this CDR3 too. Partial CDR3 DNA: TGCGCCAGCAGCTTGAGGACAGGCTACGAG. Translated: CASSLRTGYE. The whole CDR3 region reads CASSLRTGYEQYF. The chain couples TRBV5-1 to TRBJ2-7; 7 nucleotides agree with TRBD1. The observed sequence ends 3 residues before the CDR3 terminus, with the missing tail filled in from the germline J gene. Trimming cost V 1 base and J 3 bases; bases outside gene matches: 1. Germline V gene lookup returns CDR1 SGHRS and CDR2 YFSETQ. The CDR3 spans 13 residues.

Worth noting for this clone: With the read ending 3 residues before the CDR3 end, the germline J gene is used to fill in that end. This chain links TRBV27 with TRBJ1-2; D perhaps matches TRBD1 (5 bases). Trimming left V 5 bases short and J 4 bases short, with 11 bases between. This CDR3 comprises 13 residues. From germline, CDR1 is MNHEY and CDR2 SMNVEV (reference sequence). The CDR3 reads CASSLQGTYGYTF. The covered CDR3 bases are TGTGCCAGCAGTCTCCAGGGTACCTATGGC.

Turning to this clone: The read is 3 residues too short to cover the CDR3 end, so that end is filled in from the germline J gene. The chain has TRBV5-1 and TRBJ2-1, with 7 bases lining up with TRBD1. Trimming removed 1 base from V and 2 bases from J; junction bases left unmatched: 3. The V gene's germline CDR1 is SGHRS and CDR2 YFSETQ. The CDR3 is made up of 15 amino acids. The CDR3 loop is CASSLTGTAYNEQFF. CDR3 DNA (partial): TGCGCCAGCAGCTTGACCGGGACAGCCTACAATGAG.

This CDR3 reads CASSMGDSFSYEQYF. The DNA read from the CDR3 is TGTGCCAGCAGTATGGGGGACAGCTTCTCCTACGAG. The V gene is TRBV9, the J gene TRBJ2-7; 7 positions match TRBD1. The read ends 3 residues early relative to the CDR3; the germline J gene fills the gap. CDR1 and CDR2 from the germline V gene are SGDLS and YYNGEE. The CDR3 contains 15 residues. Losses at the gene ends were 5 bases for V and 0 bases for J; bases not matched to a gene: 8.

Comments on this clone: Read sequence stops 3 residues before the CDR3 end, and the germline J gene provides the missing end. The V gene is TRBV30, the J gene TRBJ2-7, with D tentatively TRBD2 (5 bases). CDR1 GTSNPN and CDR2 SVGIG come from the germline V gene (reference sequence). The CDR3 is 12 amino acids. V was shortened by 0 bases and J by 6 bases, with 9 bases between the two germline ends. The sequenced part of the CDR3 DNA is TGTGCCTGGAGTGTACTAGGCGCCGAG. This translates into CAWSVLGAE. The complete CDR3 sequence is CAWSVLGAEQYF. The entire variable domain, with the rest obtained from reference TRBV30 and TRBJ2-7, is as follows: SQTIHQWPATLVQPVGSPLSLECTVEGTSNPNLYWYRQAAGRGLQLLFYSVGIGQISSEVPQNLSASRPQDRQFILSSKKLLLSDSGFYLCAWSVLGAEQYFGPGTRLTVT.

To note about this clone: The CDR3 goes on 3 residues after the read ends, and that part is filled in from the germline J gene. The chain combines TRBV29-1 with TRBJ2-1; 10 bases align to TRBD1. This CDR3 spans 14 amino acids. Germline V gene lookup returns CDR1 SQVTM and CDR2 ANQGSEA. V shed 5 bases and J 6 bases; nucleotides not matched to a gene: 7. This chain's CDR3 is CSVLTGGRGNEQFF. The CDR3 bases that were read are TGCAGCGTTCTGACAGGGGGCAGGGGCAATGAG.

With respect to this clone: The sequenced fragment ends 3 residues before the CDR3 boundary, so the rest is inferred from the germline J gene. This chain uses TRBV2 with TRBJ1-1, with D uncertain. This CDR3 is built from 17 residues. Germline V gene sequence: CDR1 SNHLY, CDR2 FYNNEI. V was cut by 2 bases and J by 2 bases, with 18 bases left in between. The sequenced part of the CDR3 DNA is TGTGCCAGCAGTGAATCGGTACCGGGGTCCCCTAACACTGAA. It translates to CASSESVPGSPNTE. In full, the CDR3 is CASSESVPGSPNTEAFF.

About this clone itself: The read ends 3 residues before the CDR3 terminus; that terminus is restored from the germline J gene. The V call is TRBV5-6, the J call TRBJ2-7, with D possibly TRBD2 on 5 matching bases. V lost 0 bases and J 1 base, leaving 8 bases between the germline ends. Germline loops: CDR1 SGHDT, CDR2 YYEEEE. This CDR3 contains 14 residues. The CDR3 protein is CASSLERGSYEQYF. CDR3 DNA, as far as it was read: TGTGCCAGCAGCTTGGAACGGGGTTCCTACGAG.